This record looks at one T cell receptor beta chain sequence and its context. Its target is unknown. The data originate from a study of shared clonotypes between healthy human individuals. Study findings and constraints: Only blood was sampled; tissue repertoires likely differ. Incomplete sequencing of sorted subsets was indicated by rarefaction despite large depth.

Measured with immunoSEQ multiplex PCR; TCRdb has only the in-frame clones, and not every one. The sample lists some 1.4 million clones, around 97% seen once, with about 1.2% in the top ten. V was cut by 4 bases and J by 8 bases, with 9 bases left in between. In germline, CDR1 is WSHSY, CDR2 SAAADI. The CDR3 is 12 residues long. The sequenced sample was naive CD4+ T cells sorted from blood. Noted subset: CD45RA+ positively selected. The receptor was derived from a man aged 30-40 years in good health. The V gene is TRBV10-2, the J gene TRBJ2-1, with a tentative D call TRBD2 (5 bases). The CDR3 region is CASSALGDEQFF. The CDR3 DNA is TGCGCCAGCAGTGCCCTCGGGGATGAGCAGTTCTTC.